One and the same sample provided the 17 T cell receptor beta chains below, sequenced in a study of blood T cell repertoires in COVID-19 (dated by TCRdb to between 2020 and 2021). Libraries were constructed by the immunoSEQ multiplex PCR assay. The table comes from immuneACCESS by way of TCRdb, which keeps in-frame sequences with V and J called. Part of the clones is missing from these tables; in studies checked, under half for an unresolved V gene and the rest for unknown reasons. This sample has under 300,000 clones in its table, and around 84% of those were observed once. About 6.9% of the sample comes from the top ten. The sequenced sample was PBMCs or T cells enriched from blood (not recorded which). The receptors were gathered from a woman between 45 and 60 years old who had been exposed to COVID-19.

This clone was recorded once. This rearrangement joins TRBV11-2 to TRBJ1-2; no definite D call. V gave up 4 bases and J gave up 5 bases, with 11 bases separating them. The CDR3 runs 13 residues. Looked up from germline, CDR1 is SGHAT and CDR2 is FQNNGV. As DNA, the CDR3 is TGTGCCAGCAGCTCCGCCGCGGGGTATGGCTACACCTTC. This translates into CASSSAAGYGYTF.

The chain carries TRBV18 and TRBJ2-5; D not resolved. Trimming stripped 5 bases from V and 1 base from J, with 5 bases between. Germline-derived CDR1 and CDR2 are KGHSH and LQKENI. The CDR3 runs to 12 residues. This CDR3 is CASSSIQETQYF. The DNA of the CDR3 is TGTGCCAGCTCAAGCATCCAAGAGACCCAGTACTTC. Full variable domain (outside the CDR3, taken from reference TRBV18 and TRBJ2-5): NAGVMQNPRHLVRRRGQEARLRCSPMKGHSHVYWYRQLPEEGLKFMVYLQKENIIDESGMPKERFSAEFPKEGPSILRIQQVVRGDSAAYFCASSSIQETQYFGPGTRLLVL.

This chain connects TRBV29-1 to TRBJ1-2, with D unclear. Per germline, CDR1 SQVTM and CDR2 ANQGSEA. This CDR3 is 13 amino acids long. V dropped 6 bases and J dropped 4 bases, with 15 bases sitting between them. This CDR3 reads CSVTETTIYGYTF. For the CDR3, the DNA is TGCAGCGTCACAGAGACCACGATCTATGGCTACACCTTC. The complete variable domain, with remaining parts taken from reference TRBV29-1 and TRBJ1-2, reads SAVISQKPSRDICQRGTSLTIQCQVDSQVTMMFWYRQQPGQSLTLIATANQGSEATYESGFVIDKFPISRPNLTFSTLTVSNMSPEDSSIYLCSVTETTIYGYTFGSGTRLTVV.

The rearrangement joins TRBV4-2 to TRBJ2-3; 10 positions match TRBD2. After removal of 0 bases from V and 2 bases from J, the junction contained 5 bases not matched to a gene. This CDR3 has 17 residues. Germline CDR1 is LGHNA and CDR2 is YNFKEQ. For the CDR3, the DNA is TGTGCCAGCAGCCAAGATCAACTAGCGGGAACCACAGATACGCAGTATTTT. It is translated as CASSQDQLAGTTDTQYF.

The J gene is TRBJ2-1, the V gene TRBV6-2 or TRBV6-3; D is unclear. CDR3 length: 14 residues. Trimming removed 0 bases at V and 5 bases at J, with 8 bases between. Looked up from germline, CDR1 is MNHEY and CDR2 is SVGEGT. CDR3 sequence: CASSYSAVNNEQFF. CDR3 DNA: TGTGCCAGCAGTTACTCGGCAGTTAACAATGAGCAGTTCTTC.

J is TRBJ1-5 and V is TRBV6-5, with 8 bases matching TRBD1. CDR3 length: 15 amino acids. Germline loops: CDR1 MNHEY, CDR2 SVGAGI. Unmatched junction bases numbered 11, after V lost 6 bases and J lost 7 bases. CDR3 sequence reads: CASSLGAGGLQPQHF. CDR3 DNA sequence: TGTGCCAGCAGCCTTGGGGCAGGGGGCCTCCAGCCCCAGCATTTT.

This clone was seen only once. This sequence joins TRBV11-2 and TRBJ2-6; D is unresolved. CDR3 length: 15 amino acids. Germline values: CDR1 SGHAT, CDR2 FQNNGV. V gave up 5 bases and J gave up 0 bases, with 8 bases separating them. The CDR3 sequence is CASSRPSSGANVLTF. In DNA form, the CDR3 reads TGTGCCAGCAGCCGTCCCAGCTCTGGGGCCAACGTCCTGACTTTC.

V usage is TRBV13 and J usage is TRBJ2-7; TRBD1 matches 8 bases. V gave up 4 bases and J gave up 5 bases; unmatched junction bases: 7. Germline assignment: CDR1 PRHDT and CDR2 FYEKMQ (reference sequence). The CDR3 covers 14 residues. The CDR3 reads CASSYGQGKNEQYF. The CDR3 region has the DNA TGTGCCAGCAGCTATGGACAGGGAAAAAACGAGCAGTACTTC.

The V gene is TRBV28, the J gene TRBJ1-1; D is unresolved. The germline V gene has CDR1 MDHEN and CDR2 SYDVKM. This CDR3 has 14 amino acids. V lost 2 bases, J lost 5 bases, and 12 bases lay in between. This CDR3 reads CASSLGVSRTEAFF. CDR3 sequence (DNA): TGTGCCAGCAGTTTAGGAGTCTCCCGAACTGAAGCTTTCTTT. Full variable domain (remainder filled in from reference TRBV28 and TRBJ1-1): DVKVTQSSRYLVKRTGEKVFLECVQDMDHENMFWYRQDPGLGLRLIYFSYDVKMKEKGDIPEGYSVSREKKERFSLILESASTNQTSMYLCASSLGVSRTEAFFGQGTRLTVV.

The CDR3 is CSVEGGLYGYEQYF. The CDR3 coding sequence is TGCAGCGTTGAGGGGGGATTGTATGGCTACGAGCAGTACTTC. The rearrangement links TRBV29-1 to TRBJ2-7, with a possible D match to TRBD2 (6 bases). CDR3 length equals 14 residues. The V gene's germline CDR1 is SQVTM and CDR2 ANQGSEA. Deletions cut 3 bases from V and 3 bases from J, with 15 bases between.

The chain carries TRBV5-6 and TRBJ1-2; 10 bases map to TRBD1. The germline V gene has CDR1 SGHDT and CDR2 YYEEEE. The CDR3 has 14 amino acids. Trimming at V came to 7 bases and at J to 5 bases, leaving 8 bases not matched to a gene. Here the CDR3 reads CASFPVGQGYGYTF. In DNA form, the CDR3 reads TGTGCCAGCTTCCCCGTGGGACAGGGGTATGGCTACACCTTC.

The chain links TRBV30 to TRBJ2-7, with 7 bases matching TRBD1. Germline CDR1 reads GTSNPN; CDR2 reads SVGIG (reference sequence). The V segment lost 3 bases and the J segment 3 bases; nucleotides outside the gene matches: 5. CDR3 size: 13 residues. CDR3 residues: CAWRGGHGYEQYF. The CDR3 DNA is TGTGCCTGGAGAGGGGGCCATGGCTACGAGCAGTACTTC.

This clone was found a few times. V is TRBV19 and J is TRBJ1-1; D gene uncertain. Trimming took off 5 bases at V and 5 bases at J, with 12 bases between the two ends. This CDR3 contains 13 residues. Germline CDR1 and CDR2: LNHDA and SQIVND (reference sequence). CDR3 bases: TGTGCCAGTAGTCAGACACGCCGGACTGAAGCTTTCTTT. Amino acid sequence: CASSQTRRTEAFF.

This chain joins TRBV7-2 and TRBJ1-3, with TRBD1 matching 8 bases. V dropped 3 bases and J dropped 8; count of bases not matched to a gene: 6. CDR1 is SGHTA, CDR2 FQGNSA, per germline. The length of the CDR3 is 14 residues. CDR3 in amino acids: CASSLGGQGYTIYF. For the CDR3, the DNA is TGTGCCAGCAGCTTGGGCGGACAGGGTTACACCATATATTTT.

The chain joins TRBV2 to TRBJ2-3; 11 nucleotides agree with TRBD2. The J segment lost 0 bases and the V segment lost 6 bases, leaving 8 bases of the junction unmatched. CDR1 SNHLY and CDR2 FYNNEI come from the germline V gene. This CDR3 region has 17 residues. The CDR3 DNA follows: TGTGCCAGCAGGCGGCGGACTAGCGGGTCTAGCACAGATACGCAGTATTTT. Translated, it gives CASRRRTSGSSTDTQYF.

The chain links TRBV7-9 to TRBJ1-1; D ambiguous. Trimming removed 7 bases from V and 2 bases from J, with 8 bases in between. From germline, CDR1 is SEHNR and CDR2 FQNEAQ (reference sequence). This CDR3 contains 12 residues. This CDR3 is CASTRGNTEAFF. The CDR3 DNA is TGTGCCAGCACACGGGGAAACACTGAAGCTTTCTTT.

The DNA of the CDR3 is TGCGCCAGCAGCTTTGAGATGAACACTGAAGCTTTCTTT. It is translated as CASSFEMNTEAFF. The chain couples TRBV5-1 to TRBJ1-1, with unresolved D. CDR3 length: 13 amino acids. Trimming took off 2 bases at V and 0 bases at J, with 5 bases between the two ends. CDR1 and CDR2 (germline): SGHRS, YFSETQ. Complete variable domain (other parts from reference TRBV5-1 and TRBJ1-1): KAGVTQTPRYLIKTRGQQVTLSCSPISGHRSVSWYQQTPGQGLQFLFEYFSETQRNKGNFPGRFSGRQFSNSRSEMNVSTLELGDSALYLCASSFEMNTEAFFGQGTRLTVV.